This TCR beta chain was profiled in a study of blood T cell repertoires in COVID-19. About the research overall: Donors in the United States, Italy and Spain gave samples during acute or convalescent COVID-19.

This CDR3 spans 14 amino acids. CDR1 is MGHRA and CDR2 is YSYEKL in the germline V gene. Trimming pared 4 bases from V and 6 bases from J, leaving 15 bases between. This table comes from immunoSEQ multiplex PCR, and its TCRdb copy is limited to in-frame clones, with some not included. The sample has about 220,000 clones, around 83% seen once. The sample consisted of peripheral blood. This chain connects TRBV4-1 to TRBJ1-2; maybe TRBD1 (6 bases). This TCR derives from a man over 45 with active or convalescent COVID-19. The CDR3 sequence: CASSPGRGMNGYTF. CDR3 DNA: TGCGCCAGCAGCCCCGGCAGGGGTATGAATGGCTACACCTTC.